These T cell receptor beta chains were read from a single sample in a study of T cells in narcolepsy. The protocol was immunoSEQ multiplex PCR, while the TCRdb copy is restricted to in-frame clones and leaves out a portion. The profile covers about 34,000 clones, with roughly 80% appearing a single time and about 2.3% taken by the ten largest. The sample comprised memory (CD45RA-) CD4+ T cells from blood. All receptors derive from a human donor in good health. Both conserved end residues are part of each CDR3. A D gene is named only where the DNA matches it firmly. The size entry is marked missing in some rows and otherwise reads once, few, many or a size class.

TRBJ1-4,.,once,TRBV28,TGTGCCAGCAGGAGGGGCGGAGCTAATGAAAAACTGTTTTTT,CASRRGGANEKLFF
TRBJ2-1,TRBD1,.,TRBV19,TGTGCCAGCCGGGACAGCCGCTCCTACAATGAGCAGTTCTTC,CASRDSRSYNEQFF
TRBJ2-3,.,.,TRBV12-2,TGTGCAAGTCGCTTGATGAGGAGATCTTCCGGGACTAGCGGATCCACAGATACGCAGTATTTT,CASRLMRRSSGTSGSTDTQYF
TRBJ1-2,TRBD1,few,TRBV28,TGTGCCAGCAACGCCCCGACAGGGAAGGGCTACACCTTC,CASNAPTGKGYTF
TRBJ2-1,TRBD2,.,TRBV11-3,TGTGCCAGCAGCCAGTTCAACGGGGGGACCAATGAGCAGTTCTTC,CASSQFNGGTNEQFF
TRBJ2-1,TRBD2,.,TRBV14,TGTGCCAGCAACCCCGGCGGCGGGAGGTCCCTCAATGAGCAGTTCTTC,CASNPGGGRSLNEQFF
TRBJ1-1,.,.,TRBV6-1,TGTGCCAGCAGTGAGAGGACTGAAGCTTTCTTT,CASSERTEAFF
TRBJ2-7,.,.,TRBV21-1,TGTGCCAGCAGCAAAGATACGGAAAACTCCTACGAGCAGTACTTC,CASSKDTENSYEQYF
TRBJ2-7,TRBD2,.,TRBV7-2,TGTGCCAGCAGCACTGGACTAGCGGGAGTCCACGAGCAGTACTTC,CASSTGLAGVHEQYF
TRBJ2-3,.,.,TRBV11-2,TGTGCCAGCAGCTTAGTATCAGGTTTATCCACAGATACGCAGTATTTT,CASSLVSGLSTDTQYF
TRBJ1-1,.,.,TRBV7-8,TGTGCCAGCAGCTTACTGCTCCAACCGAGAGCTTTCTTT,CASSLLLQPRAFF
TRBJ1-6,.,.,TRBV2,TGTGCCAGCACCGTAGGGAATTCACCCCTCCACTTT,CASTVGNSPLHF
TRBJ1-2,TRBD1,.,TRBV7-2,TGTGCCAGCAGCTTAGCCGGACAGGGCAGGGACGGCTACACCTTC,CASSLAGQGRDGYTF
TRBJ1-6,.,.,TRBV5-1,TGCGCCAGCAGCTTGGACGGGACACCTAATAATTCACCCCTCCACTTT,CASSLDGTPNNSPLHF
TRBJ1-6,.,.,TRBV6-1,TGTGCCAGCAGTGGTCCGGTGGGGTCCTATAATTCACCCCTCCACTTT,CASSGPVGSYNSPLHF
TRBJ2-1,TRBD2,.,TRBV19,TGTGCCAGTAGTAGAACCGGGACTAGCGGGAGCAATGAGCAGTTCTTC,CASSRTGTSGSNEQFF
TRBJ1-2,.,.,TRBV25-1,TGTGCCAGTACCTCCGGGGCTAACTATGGCTACACCTTC,CASTSGANYGYTF
TRBJ2-3,.,few,TRBV4-1,TGCGCCAGCAGCCAAGCCATAGGGGTCCGGGATACGCAGTATTTT,CASSQAIGVRDTQYF
TRBJ1-6,.,.,TRBV19,TGTGCCAGTCGTCGGGGTACGGCCTATAATTCACCCCTCCACTTT,CASRRGTAYNSPLHF
TRBJ2-5,.,.,TRBV28,TGTGCCAGCAGTTCGGGAAGTCAAGAGACCCAGTACTTC,CASSSGSQETQYF
TRBJ1-3,.,.,TRBV19,TGTGCCAGTAGTATTCAACAGATTGGAAACACCATATATTTT,CASSIQQIGNTIYF
TRBJ1-6,.,.,TRBV6-1,TGTGCCAGCAGTGGACAGGCTTGGGCCTATAATTCACCCCTCCACTTT,CASSGQAWAYNSPLHF
TRBJ2-7,.,few,TRBV6-5,TGTGCCAGCAGGGGACGCGGAGCGGGCTCCTACGAGCAGTACTTC,CASRGRGAGSYEQYF
TRBJ1-6,.,.,TRBV5-7,TGTGCCAGCAGCTTCGGCGCGGCAGGGGACTCACCCCTCCACTTT,CASSFGAAGDSPLHF
TRBJ1-5,.,once,TRBV4-2,TGTGCCAGCAGCCAGGGGAACCGGGACACCCATCAGCCCCAGCATTTT,CASSQGNRDTHQPQHF
TRBJ2-3,.,.,TRBV5-1,TGCGCCAGCAGCCTTTCAGGGTCGGAGGGCACAGATACGCAGTATTTT,CASSLSGSEGTDTQYF
TRBJ1-3,.,.,TRBV5-6,TGTGCCAGCAGCTTTACTAGCGTCAGACTCTCTGGAAACACCATATATTTT,CASSFTSVRLSGNTIYF